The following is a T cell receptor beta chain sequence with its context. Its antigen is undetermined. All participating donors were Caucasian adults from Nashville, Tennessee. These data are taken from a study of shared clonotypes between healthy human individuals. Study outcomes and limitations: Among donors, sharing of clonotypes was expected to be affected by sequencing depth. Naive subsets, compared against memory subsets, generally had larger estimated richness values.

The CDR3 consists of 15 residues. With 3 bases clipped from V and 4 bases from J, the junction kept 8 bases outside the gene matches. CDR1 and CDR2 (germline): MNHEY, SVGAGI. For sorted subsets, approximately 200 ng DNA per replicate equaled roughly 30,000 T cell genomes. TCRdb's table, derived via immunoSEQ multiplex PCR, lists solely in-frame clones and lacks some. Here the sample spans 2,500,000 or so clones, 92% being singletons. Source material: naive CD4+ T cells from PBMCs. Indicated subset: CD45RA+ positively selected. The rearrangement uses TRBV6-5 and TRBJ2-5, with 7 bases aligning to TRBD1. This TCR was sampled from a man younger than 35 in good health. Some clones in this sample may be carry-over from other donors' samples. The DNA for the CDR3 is TGTGCCAGCAGTTATTCCGGGACAGCCCTAGAGACCCAGTACTTC. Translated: CASSYSGTALETQYF.